Reported below is one T cell receptor (beta chain). V shed 3 bases and J shed 5 bases, with 17 bases lying between them. The CDR3 has 16 amino acids. CDR1 is KGHSH and CDR2 is LQKENI in the germline V gene. TCRdb's table, derived via immunoSEQ multiplex PCR, lists solely in-frame clones and lacks some. The data hold 2,500,000 or so clones, with 80% to 95% observed a single time. The sample is drawn from a study of shared clonotypes between healthy human individuals. The chain couples TRBV18 to TRBJ2-1; possibly TRBD1 for D (5 bases). The receptor comes from a man aged 18 to 35 in good health. Some clones in this sample may be carry-over from other donors' samples. Sequences were obtained from naive CD4+ T cells from PBMCs. The subset denotes: CD45RA+ positively selected. The CDR3 nucleotides read TGTGCCAGCTCACCTATGGCGGCCAGGGCCAACAATGAGCAGTTCTTC. Its translation is CASSPMAARANNEQFF.